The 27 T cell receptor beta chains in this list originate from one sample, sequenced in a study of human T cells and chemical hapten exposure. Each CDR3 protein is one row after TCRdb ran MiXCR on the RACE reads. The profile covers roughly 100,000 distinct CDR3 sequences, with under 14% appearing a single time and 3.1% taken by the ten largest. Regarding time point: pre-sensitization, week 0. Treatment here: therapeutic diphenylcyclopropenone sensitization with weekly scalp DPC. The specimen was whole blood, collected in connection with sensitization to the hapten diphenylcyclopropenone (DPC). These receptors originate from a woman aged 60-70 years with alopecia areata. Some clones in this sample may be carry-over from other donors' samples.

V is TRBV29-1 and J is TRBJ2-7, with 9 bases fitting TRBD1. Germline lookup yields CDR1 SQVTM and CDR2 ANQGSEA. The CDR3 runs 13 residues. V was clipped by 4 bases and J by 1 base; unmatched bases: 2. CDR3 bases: TGCAGCGTTGTGGGACAGGGATCCTACGAGCAGTACTTC. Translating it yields CSVVGQGSYEQYF.

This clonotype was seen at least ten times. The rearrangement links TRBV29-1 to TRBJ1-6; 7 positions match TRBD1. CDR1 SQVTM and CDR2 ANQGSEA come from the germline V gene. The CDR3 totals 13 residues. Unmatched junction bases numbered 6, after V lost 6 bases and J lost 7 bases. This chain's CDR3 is CSVRQGANSPLHF. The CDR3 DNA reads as TGCAGCGTACGACAGGGCGCGAATTCACCCCTCCACTTT.

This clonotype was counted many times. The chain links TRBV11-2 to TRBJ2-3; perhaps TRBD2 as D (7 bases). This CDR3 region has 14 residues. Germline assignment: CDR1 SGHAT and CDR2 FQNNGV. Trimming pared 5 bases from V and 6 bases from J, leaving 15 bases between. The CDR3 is CASSLNWGGDTQYF. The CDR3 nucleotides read TGTGCCAGCAGCCTAAACTGGGGGGGCGATACGCAGTATTTT. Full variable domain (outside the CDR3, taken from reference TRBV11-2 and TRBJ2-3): EAGVAQSPRYKIIEKRQSVAFWCNPISGHATLYWYQQILGQGPKLLIQFQNNGVVDDSQLPKDRFSAERLKGVDSTLKIQPAKLEDSAVYLCASSLNWGGDTQYFGPGTRLTVL.

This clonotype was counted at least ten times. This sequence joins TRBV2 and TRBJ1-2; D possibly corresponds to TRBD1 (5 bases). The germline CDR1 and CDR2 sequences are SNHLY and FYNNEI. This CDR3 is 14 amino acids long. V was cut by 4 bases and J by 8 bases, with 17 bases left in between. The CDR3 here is CASSGGVTVAGYTF. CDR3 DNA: TGTGCCAGCAGTGGGGGGGTGACAGTCGCAGGCTACACCTTC.

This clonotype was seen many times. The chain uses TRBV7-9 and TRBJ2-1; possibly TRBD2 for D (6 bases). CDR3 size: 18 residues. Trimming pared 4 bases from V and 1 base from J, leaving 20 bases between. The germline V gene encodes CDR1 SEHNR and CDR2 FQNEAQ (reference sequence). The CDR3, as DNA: TGTGCCAGCAGCTACAGGCCTTCCCGGGGGAGTTCCTACAATGAGCAGTTCTTC. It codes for CASSYRPSRGSSYNEQFF.

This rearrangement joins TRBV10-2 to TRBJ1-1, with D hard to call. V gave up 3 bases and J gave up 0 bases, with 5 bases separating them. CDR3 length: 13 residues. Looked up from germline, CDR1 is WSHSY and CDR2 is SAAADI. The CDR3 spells CASSDFMNTEAFF. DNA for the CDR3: TGCGCCAGCAGTGACTTCATGAACACTGAAGCTTTCTTT.

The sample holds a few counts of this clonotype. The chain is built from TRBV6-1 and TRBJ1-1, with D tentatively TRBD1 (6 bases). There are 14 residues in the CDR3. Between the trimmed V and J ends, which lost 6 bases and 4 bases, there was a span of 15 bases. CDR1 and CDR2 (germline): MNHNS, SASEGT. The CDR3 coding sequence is TGTGCCAGCAGAACAGGGACCGGGGTCACTGAAGCTTTCTTT. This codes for CASRTGTGVTEAFF.

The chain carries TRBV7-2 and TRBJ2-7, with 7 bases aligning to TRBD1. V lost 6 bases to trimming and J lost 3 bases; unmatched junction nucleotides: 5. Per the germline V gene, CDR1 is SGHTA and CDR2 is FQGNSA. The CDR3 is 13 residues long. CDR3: CASSPGTVYEQYF. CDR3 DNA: TGTGCCAGCAGTCCTGGGACAGTCTACGAGCAGTACTTC.

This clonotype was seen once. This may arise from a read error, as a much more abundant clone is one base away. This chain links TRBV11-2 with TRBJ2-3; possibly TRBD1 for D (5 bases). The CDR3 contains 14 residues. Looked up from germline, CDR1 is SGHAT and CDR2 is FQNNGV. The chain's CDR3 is CASKPDSYTNTQYF. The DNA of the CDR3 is TGTGCCAGCAAACCAGACAGCTACACAAATACGCAGTATTTT.

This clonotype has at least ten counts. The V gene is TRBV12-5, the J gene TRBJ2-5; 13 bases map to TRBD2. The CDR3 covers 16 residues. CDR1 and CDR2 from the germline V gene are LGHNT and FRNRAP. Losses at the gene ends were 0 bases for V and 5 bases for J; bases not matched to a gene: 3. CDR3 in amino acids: CASGLVTSGGAETQYF. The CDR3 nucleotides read TGTGCTAGTGGTTTGGTAACTAGCGGGGGGGCCGAGACCCAGTACTTC.

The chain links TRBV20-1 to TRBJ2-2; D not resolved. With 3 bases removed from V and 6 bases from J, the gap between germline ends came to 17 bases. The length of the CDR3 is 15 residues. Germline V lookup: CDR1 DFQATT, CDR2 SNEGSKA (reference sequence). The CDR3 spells CSARVPPGWSGELFF. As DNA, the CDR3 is TGCAGTGCTAGGGTCCCACCTGGTTGGTCCGGGGAGCTGTTTTTT.

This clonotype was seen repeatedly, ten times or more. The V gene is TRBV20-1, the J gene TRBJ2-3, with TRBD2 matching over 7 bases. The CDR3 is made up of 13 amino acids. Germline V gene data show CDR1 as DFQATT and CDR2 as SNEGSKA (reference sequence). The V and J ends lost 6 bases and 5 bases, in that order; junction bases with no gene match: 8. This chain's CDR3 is CSAPPGGRDTQYF. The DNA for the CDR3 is TGCAGTGCCCCCCCGGGGGGACGAGATACGCAGTATTTT.

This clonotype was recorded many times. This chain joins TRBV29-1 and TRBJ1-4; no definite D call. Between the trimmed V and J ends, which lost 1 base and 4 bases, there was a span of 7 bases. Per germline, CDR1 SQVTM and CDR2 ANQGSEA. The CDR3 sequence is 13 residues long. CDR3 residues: CSVEVQNNEKLFF. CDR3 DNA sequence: TGCAGCGTTGAAGTACAGAATAATGAAAAACTGTTTTTT. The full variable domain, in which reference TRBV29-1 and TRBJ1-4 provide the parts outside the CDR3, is SAVISQKPSRDICQRGTSLTIQCQVDSQVTMMFWYRQQPGQSLTLIATANQGSEATYESGFVIDKFPISRPNLTFSTLTVSNMSPEDSSIYLCSVEVQNNEKLFFGSGTQLSVL.

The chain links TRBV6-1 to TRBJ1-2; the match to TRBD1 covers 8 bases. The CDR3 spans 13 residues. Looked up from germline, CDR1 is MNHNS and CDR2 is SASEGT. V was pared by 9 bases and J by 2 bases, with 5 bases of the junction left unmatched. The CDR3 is CASRTGLNYGYTF. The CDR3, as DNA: TGTGCCAGTCGGACAGGGCTAAACTATGGCTACACCTTC.

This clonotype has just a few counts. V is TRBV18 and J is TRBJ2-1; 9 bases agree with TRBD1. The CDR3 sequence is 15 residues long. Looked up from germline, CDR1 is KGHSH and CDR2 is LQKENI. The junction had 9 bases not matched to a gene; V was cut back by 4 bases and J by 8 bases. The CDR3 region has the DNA TGTGCCAGCTCACTGAGACAGGGGGTGGCGGATGAGCAGTTCTTC. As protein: CASSLRQGVADEQFF.

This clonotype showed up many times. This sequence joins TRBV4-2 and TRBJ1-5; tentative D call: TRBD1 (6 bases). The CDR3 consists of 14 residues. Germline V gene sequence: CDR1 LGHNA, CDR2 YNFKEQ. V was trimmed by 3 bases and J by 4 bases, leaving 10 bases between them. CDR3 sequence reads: CASSQRGGNQPQHF. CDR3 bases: TGTGCCAGCAGCCAGCGAGGGGGAAATCAGCCCCAGCATTTT.

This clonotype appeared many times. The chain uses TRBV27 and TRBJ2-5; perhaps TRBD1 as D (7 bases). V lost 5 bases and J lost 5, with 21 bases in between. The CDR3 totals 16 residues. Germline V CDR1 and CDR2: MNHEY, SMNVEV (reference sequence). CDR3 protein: CASSALSDPGGETQYF. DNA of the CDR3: TGTGCCAGCAGTGCACTCTCGGATCCAGGGGGGGAGACCCAGTACTTC.

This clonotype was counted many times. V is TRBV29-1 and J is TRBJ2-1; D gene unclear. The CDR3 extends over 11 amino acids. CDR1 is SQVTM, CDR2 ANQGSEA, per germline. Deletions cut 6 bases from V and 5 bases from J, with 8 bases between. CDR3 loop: CSVSTNNEQFF. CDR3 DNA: TGCAGCGTCAGTACCAACAATGAGCAGTTCTTC.

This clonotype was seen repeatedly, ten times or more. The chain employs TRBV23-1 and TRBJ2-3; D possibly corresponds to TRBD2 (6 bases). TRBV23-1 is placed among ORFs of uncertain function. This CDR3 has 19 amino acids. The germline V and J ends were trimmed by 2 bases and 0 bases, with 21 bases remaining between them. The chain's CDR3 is CASSQTPWGEVQSTDTQYF. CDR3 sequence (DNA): TGCGCCAGCAGTCAAACGCCCTGGGGGGAGGTTCAAAGCACAGATACGCAGTATTTT.

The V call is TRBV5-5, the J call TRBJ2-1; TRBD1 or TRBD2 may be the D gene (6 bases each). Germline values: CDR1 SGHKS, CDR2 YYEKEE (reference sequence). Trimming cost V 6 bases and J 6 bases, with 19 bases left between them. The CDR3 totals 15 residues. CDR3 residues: CASTRGGQTLNEQFF. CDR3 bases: TGTGCCAGCACCAGAGGGGGGCAAACCCTCAATGAGCAGTTCTTC.

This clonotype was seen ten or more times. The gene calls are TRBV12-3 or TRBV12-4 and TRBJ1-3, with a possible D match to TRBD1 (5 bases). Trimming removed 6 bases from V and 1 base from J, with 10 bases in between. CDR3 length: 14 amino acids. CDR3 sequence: CASSPRQSGNTIYF. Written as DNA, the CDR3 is TGTGCCAGCAGCCCCCGACAGTCTGGAAACACCATATATTTT.

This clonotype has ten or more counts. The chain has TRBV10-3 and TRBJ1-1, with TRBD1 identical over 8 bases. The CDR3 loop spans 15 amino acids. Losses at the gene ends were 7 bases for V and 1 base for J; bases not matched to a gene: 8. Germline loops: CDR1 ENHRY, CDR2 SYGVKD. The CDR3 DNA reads TGTGCCATCACCCGGACAGGGTTCGGGAACACTGAAGCTTTCTTT. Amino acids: CAITRTGFGNTEAFF.

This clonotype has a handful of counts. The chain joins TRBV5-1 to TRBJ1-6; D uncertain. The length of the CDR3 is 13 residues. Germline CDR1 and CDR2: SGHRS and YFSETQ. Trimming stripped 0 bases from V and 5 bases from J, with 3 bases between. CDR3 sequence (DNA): TGCGCCAGCAGCTTGGCGAATAATTCACCCCTCCACTTT. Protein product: CASSLANNSPLHF.

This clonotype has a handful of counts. The CDR3 sequence is CASSPRVTEAFF. In DNA form, the CDR3 reads TGTGCCAGCTCACCACGAGTCACTGAAGCTTTCTTT. V is TRBV18 and J is TRBJ1-1; D gene unclear. Germline-derived CDR1 and CDR2 are KGHSH and LQKENI. CDR3 length: 12 amino acids. V lost 1 base and J 4 bases, leaving 4 bases between the germline ends.

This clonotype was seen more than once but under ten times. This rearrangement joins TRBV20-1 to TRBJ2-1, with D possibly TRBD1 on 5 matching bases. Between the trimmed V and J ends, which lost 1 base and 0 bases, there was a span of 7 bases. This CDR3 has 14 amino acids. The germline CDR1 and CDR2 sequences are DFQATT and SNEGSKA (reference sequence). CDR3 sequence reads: CSARGGLSYNEQFF. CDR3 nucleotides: TGCAGTGCTAGAGGGGGCCTCTCCTACAATGAGCAGTTCTTC.

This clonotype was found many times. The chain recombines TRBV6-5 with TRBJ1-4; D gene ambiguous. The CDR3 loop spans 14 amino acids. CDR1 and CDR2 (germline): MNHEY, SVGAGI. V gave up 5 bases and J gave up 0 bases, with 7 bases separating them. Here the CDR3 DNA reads TGTGCCAGCAGTATTACCGCAACTAATGAAAAACTGTTTTTT. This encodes CASSITATNEKLFF.

The CDR3 region has the DNA TGCAGTGCTAGAGTTGTCAGGGGCGACTATGGCTACACCTTC. Its protein product is CSARVVRGDYGYTF. The chain joins TRBV20-1 to TRBJ1-2; D may be TRBD1 (6 bases). Germline assignment: CDR1 DFQATT and CDR2 SNEGSKA (reference sequence). This CDR3 is 14 amino acids long. With 1 base removed from V and 3 bases from J, the gap between germline ends came to 12 bases.